Below, 11 T cell receptor beta chains from the same sample are listed, as sequenced in a study of CXCR3-negative and CXCR3-positive naive CD8 T cells. Study-level points and caveats: CXCR3-positive naive cells carried more hydrophobic TRB CDR3s than CXCR3-negative ones.

The method, 5' RACE with UMI labels, was used to prepare the TRB cDNA libraries. One entry per CDR3 protein, without DNA, is what TCRdb gives after re-calling the 5' RACE reads. This sample's table has roughly 110,000 distinct CDR3 sequences. Their recognized antigens are unknown. What was sequenced was naive CXCR3+ CD8+ T cells from blood. Subset of the sample: CD45RO-CCR7+CD27+CD95- naive CD8+ T cells expressing CXCR3 (TNR3+). All receptors come from a human donor in good health. Some clones in this sample may be carry-over from other donors' samples.

This rearrangement joins TRBV4-1 to TRBJ2-1. This CDR3 is built from 14 residues. Germline V gene lookup returns CDR1 MGHRA and CDR2 YSYEKL. The CDR3 loop is CASSQSSAYNEQFF.

The CDR3 protein is CASSPLAMETQYF. The chain combines TRBV25-1 with TRBJ2-5; as DNA is missing, the TRBD2 call by TCRdb cannot be tested. There are 13 residues in the CDR3. Germline V gene sequence: CDR1 MGHDK, CDR2 SYGVNS.

The CDR3 loop is CASRRGGNTEAFF. The chain carries TRBV7-3 and TRBJ1-1; TCRdb calls TRBD1, which cannot be checked without DNA. Germline-derived CDR1 and CDR2 are SGHTA and FQGTGA. The CDR3 runs to 13 residues.

The chain uses TRBV20-1 and TRBJ2-7; the D gene TCRdb calls, TRBD1, cannot be checked with no DNA. Germline assignment: CDR1 DFQATT and CDR2 SNEGSKA (reference sequence). This CDR3 region has 18 residues. The CDR3 is CSARDWGLAGGEAYEQYF.

The chain combines TRBV12-5 with TRBJ1-4; without DNA, the TCRdb call of TRBD1 cannot be checked. The CDR3 sequence is 14 residues long. Germline V gene lookup returns CDR1 LGHNT and CDR2 FRNRAP. The CDR3 reads CASGYGQENEKLFF.

V usage is TRBV11-3 and J usage is TRBJ2-7; TCRdb selects TRBD1, and the lack of DNA leaves this call unchecked. CDR3 length equals 12 residues. The V gene's germline CDR1 is SGHNT and CDR2 YENEEA. The CDR3 protein is CASSFGTNEQYF.

CDR3 region: CASSYYTGSYEQYF. The V and J genes are TRBV6-5 and TRBJ2-7; lacking DNA, the TRBD1 call made by TCRdb goes unchecked. Germline assignment: CDR1 MNHEY and CDR2 SVGAGI. This CDR3 is built from 14 residues.

J is TRBJ2-7 and V is TRBV7-2; no DNA is available, so the TRBD1 call from TCRdb remains unchecked. Germline V gene sequence: CDR1 SGHTA, CDR2 FQGNSA. The CDR3 totals 15 residues. CDR3 residues: CASRDPTGTAYEQYF.

The chain links TRBV4-1 to TRBJ2-3; without DNA, the TCRdb call of TRBD1 cannot be checked. This CDR3 contains 15 residues. Germline CDR1 and CDR2: MGHRA and YSYEKL. CDR3 residues: CASSPFGGGLDTQYF.

This chain connects TRBV6-1 to TRBJ2-2. This CDR3 is 12 amino acids long. Germline CDR1 is MNHNS and CDR2 is SASEGT. The CDR3 sequence is CASSVEAGELFF.

The gene calls are TRBV10-3 and TRBJ2-2; as DNA is missing, the TRBD1 call by TCRdb cannot be tested. In germline, CDR1 is ENHRY, CDR2 SYGVKD. The CDR3 is made up of 15 amino acids. The CDR3 loop reads CAIATGTGSPGELFF.